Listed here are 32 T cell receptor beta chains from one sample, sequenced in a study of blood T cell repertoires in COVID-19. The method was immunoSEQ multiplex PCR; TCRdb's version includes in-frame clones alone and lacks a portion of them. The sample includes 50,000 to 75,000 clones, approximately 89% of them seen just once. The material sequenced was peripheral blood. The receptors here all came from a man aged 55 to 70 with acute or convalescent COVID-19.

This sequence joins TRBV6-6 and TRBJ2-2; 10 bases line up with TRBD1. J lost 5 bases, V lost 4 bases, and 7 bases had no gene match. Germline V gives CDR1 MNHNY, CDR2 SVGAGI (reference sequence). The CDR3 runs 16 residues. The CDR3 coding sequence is TGTGCCAGCAGTTTACGGGACAGGGGAGGAACCGGGGAGCTGTTTTTT. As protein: CASSLRDRGGTGELFF.

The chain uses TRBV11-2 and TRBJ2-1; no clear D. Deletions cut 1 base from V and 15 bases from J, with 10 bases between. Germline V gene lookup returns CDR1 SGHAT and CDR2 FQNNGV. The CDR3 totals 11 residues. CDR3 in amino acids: CASSLGQSRFF. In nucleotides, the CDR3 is TGTGCCAGCAGCTTAGGGCAGTCTCGGTTCTTC.

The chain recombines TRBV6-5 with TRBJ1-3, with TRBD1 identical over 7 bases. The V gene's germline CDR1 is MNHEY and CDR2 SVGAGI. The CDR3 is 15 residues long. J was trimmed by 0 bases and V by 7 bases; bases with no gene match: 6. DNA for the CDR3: TGTGCCAGCACCTCAAACAGGGGCTCTGGAAACACCATATATTTT. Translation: CASTSNRGSGNTIYF.

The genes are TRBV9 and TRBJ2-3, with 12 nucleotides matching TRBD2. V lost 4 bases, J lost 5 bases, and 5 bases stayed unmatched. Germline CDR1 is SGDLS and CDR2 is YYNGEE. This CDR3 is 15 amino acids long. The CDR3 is CASSPGLAGLDTQYF. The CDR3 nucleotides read TGTGCCAGCAGCCCGGGACTAGCGGGTCTAGATACGCAGTATTTT.

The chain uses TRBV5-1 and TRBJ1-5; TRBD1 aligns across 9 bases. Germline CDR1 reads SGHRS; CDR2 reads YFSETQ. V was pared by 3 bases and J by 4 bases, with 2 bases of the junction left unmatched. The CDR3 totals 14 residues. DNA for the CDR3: TGCGCCAGCAGCTCCGGGACAGGGAATCAGCCCCAGCATTTT. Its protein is CASSSGTGNQPQHF.

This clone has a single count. This CDR3 reads CSASRQAQAFF. The CDR3 DNA reads as TGCAGTGCCAGTCGACAGGCCCAGGCTTTCTTT. The rearrangement joins TRBV20-1 to TRBJ1-1, with D maybe TRBD1 (6 bases). The CDR3 is 11 residues long. Deletions cut 6 bases from V and 11 bases from J, with 16 bases between. Per the germline V gene, CDR1 is DFQATT and CDR2 is SNEGSKA (reference sequence).

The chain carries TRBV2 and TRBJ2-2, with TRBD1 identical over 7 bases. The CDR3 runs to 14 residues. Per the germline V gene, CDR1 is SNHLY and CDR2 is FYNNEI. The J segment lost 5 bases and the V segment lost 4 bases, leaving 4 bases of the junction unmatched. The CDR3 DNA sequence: TGTGCCAGCAGTGGGTCCAGGGGGACCGGGGAGCTGTTTTTT. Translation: CASSGSRGTGELFF.

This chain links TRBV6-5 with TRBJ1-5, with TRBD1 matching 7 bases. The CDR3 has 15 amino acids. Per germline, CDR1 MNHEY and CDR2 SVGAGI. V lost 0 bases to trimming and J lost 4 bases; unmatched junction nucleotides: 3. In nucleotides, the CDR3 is TGTGCCAGCAGTTACTCGACAGGGCTAAATCAGCCCCAGCATTTT. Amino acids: CASSYSTGLNQPQHF.

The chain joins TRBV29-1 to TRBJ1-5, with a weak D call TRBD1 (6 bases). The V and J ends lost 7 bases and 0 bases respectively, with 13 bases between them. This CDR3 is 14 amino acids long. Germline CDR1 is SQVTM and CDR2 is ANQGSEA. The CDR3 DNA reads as TGCAGCGCCGGGACATATTATAGCAATCAGCCCCAGCATTTT. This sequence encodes CSAGTYYSNQPQHF.

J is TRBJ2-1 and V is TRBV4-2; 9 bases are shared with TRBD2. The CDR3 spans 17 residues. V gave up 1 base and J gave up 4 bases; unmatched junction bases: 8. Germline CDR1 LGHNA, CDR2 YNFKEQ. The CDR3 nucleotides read TGTGCCAGCAGCCAAGTCTTTCGCCTAGCGGGGTACAATGAGCAGTTCTTC. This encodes CASSQVFRLAGYNEQFF.

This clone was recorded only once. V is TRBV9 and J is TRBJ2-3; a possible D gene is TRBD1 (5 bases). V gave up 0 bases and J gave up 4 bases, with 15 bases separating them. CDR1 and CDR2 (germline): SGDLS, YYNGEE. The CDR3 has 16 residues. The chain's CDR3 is CASSVEQGRFADTQYF. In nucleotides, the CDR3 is TGTGCCAGCAGCGTAGAGCAGGGTCGATTCGCAGATACGCAGTATTTT.

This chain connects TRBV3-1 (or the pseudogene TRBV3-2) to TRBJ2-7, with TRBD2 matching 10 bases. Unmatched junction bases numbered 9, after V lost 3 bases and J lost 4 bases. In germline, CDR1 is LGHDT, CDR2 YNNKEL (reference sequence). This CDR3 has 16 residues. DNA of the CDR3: TGTGCCAGCAGCCATCGTCTAGCGGGGGATCGGTACGAGCAGTACTTC. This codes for CASSHRLAGDRYEQYF.

CDR3 sequence reads: CASSYSRVSNYGYTF. The CDR3 bases are TGTGCCAGCAGTTACTCGAGGGTTTCTAACTATGGCTACACCTTC. The V call is TRBV6-6, the J call TRBJ1-2; no clear D gene. Trimming took 0 bases from V and 0 from J, leaving 8 bases between them. The CDR3 runs 15 residues. Looked up from germline, CDR1 is MNHNY and CDR2 is SVGAGI (reference sequence).

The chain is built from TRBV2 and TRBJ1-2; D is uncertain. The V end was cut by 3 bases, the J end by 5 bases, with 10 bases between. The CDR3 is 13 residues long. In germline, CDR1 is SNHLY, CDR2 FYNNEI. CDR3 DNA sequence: TGTGCCAGCAGTGAGCGGCTTCCGTATGGCTACACCTTC. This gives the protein CASSERLPYGYTF.

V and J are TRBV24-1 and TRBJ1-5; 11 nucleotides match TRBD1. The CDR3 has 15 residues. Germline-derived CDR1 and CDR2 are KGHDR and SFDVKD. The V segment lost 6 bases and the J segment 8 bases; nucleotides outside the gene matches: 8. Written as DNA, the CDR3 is TGTGCCACCAGTACGGGACAGGGGGGACTTGAGCCCCAGCATTTT. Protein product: CATSTGQGGLEPQHF.

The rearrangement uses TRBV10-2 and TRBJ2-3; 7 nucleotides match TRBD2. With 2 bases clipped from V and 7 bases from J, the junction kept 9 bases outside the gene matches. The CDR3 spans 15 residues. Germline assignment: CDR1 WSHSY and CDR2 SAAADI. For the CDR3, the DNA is TGCGCCAGCAGTGAGCCTAGACTAGCCCACCATACGCAGTATTTT. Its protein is CASSEPRLAHHTQYF.

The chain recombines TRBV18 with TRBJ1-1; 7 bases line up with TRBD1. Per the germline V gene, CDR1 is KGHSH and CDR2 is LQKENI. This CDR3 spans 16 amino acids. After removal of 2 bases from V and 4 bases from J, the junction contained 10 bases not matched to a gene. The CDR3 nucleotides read TGTGCCAGCTCACCATCGACAGGGACTTTCGGCACTGAAGCTTTCTTT. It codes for CASSPSTGTFGTEAFF.

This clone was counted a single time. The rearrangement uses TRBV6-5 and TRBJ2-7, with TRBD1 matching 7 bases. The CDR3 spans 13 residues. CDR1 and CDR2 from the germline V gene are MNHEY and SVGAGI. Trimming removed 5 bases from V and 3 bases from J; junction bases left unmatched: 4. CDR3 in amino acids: CASSHRGIYEQYF. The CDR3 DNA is TGTGCCAGCAGTCACAGGGGAATCTACGAGCAGTACTTC.

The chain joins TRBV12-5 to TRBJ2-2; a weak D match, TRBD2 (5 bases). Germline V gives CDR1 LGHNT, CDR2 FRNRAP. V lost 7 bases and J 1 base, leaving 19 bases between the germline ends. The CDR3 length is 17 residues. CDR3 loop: CASAIASGALNTGELFF. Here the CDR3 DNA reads TGTGCTAGTGCCATCGCCAGCGGAGCTTTGAACACCGGGGAGCTGTTTTTT.

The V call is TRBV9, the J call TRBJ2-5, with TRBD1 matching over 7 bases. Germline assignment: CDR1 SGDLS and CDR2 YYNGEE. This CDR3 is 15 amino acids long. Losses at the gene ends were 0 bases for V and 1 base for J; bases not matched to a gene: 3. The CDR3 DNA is TGTGCCAGCAGCGTAGGTTGGACAGGCCAAGAGACCCAGTACTTC. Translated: CASSVGWTGQETQYF.

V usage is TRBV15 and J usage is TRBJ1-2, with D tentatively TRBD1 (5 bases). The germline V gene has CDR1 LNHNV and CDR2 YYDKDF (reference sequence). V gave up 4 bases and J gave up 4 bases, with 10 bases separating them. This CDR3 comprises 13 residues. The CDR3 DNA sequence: TGTGCCACCAGCACAAGCAGGGCCTATGGCTACACCTTC. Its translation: CATSTSRAYGYTF.

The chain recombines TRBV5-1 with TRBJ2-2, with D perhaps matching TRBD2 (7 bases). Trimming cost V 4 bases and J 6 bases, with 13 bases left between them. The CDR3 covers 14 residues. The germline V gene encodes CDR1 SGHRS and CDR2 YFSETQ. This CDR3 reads CASSLGRGPGELFF. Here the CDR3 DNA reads TGCGCCAGCAGCCTCGGGCGGGGGCCCGGGGAGCTGTTTTTT.

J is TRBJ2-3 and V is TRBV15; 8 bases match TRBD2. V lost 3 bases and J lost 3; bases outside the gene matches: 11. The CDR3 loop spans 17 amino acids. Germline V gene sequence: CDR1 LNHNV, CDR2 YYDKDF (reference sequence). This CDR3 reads CATSSGGSSGVTDTQYF. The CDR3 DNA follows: TGTGCCACCAGCAGTGGGGGTAGTAGCGGGGTAACAGATACGCAGTATTTT.

CDR3 nucleotide sequence: TGCGCCAGCAGCTTCACAGGGACCTCGAACACCGGGGAGCTGTTTTTT. This codes for CASSFTGTSNTGELFF. The chain joins TRBV5-1 to TRBJ2-2, with a possible D match to TRBD1 (6 bases). This CDR3 is 16 amino acids long. CDR1 is SGHRS, CDR2 YFSETQ, per germline. Trimming took 2 bases from V and 0 from J, leaving 11 bases between them. Supplemented by reference TRBV5-1 and TRBJ2-2, the full variable domain reads KAGVTQTPRYLIKTRGQQVTLSCSPISGHRSVSWYQQTPGQGLQFLFEYFSETQRNKGNFPGRFSGRQFSNSRSEMNVSTLELGDSALYLCASSFTGTSNTGELFFGEGSRLTVL.

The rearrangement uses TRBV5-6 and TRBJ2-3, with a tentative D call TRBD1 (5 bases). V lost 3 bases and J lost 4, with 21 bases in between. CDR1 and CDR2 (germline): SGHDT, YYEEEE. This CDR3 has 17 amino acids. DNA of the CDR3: TGTGCCAGCAGCTCTACCCGACAGACCACCCGCGCAGATACGCAGTATTTT. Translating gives CASSSTRQTTRADTQYF.

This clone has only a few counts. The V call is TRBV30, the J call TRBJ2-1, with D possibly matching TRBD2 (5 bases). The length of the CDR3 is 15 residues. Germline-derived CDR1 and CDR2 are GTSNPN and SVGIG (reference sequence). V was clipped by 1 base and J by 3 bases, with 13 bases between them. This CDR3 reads CAWSERTSHYNEQFF. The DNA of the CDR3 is TGTGCCTGGAGTGAAAGGACTTCTCACTACAATGAGCAGTTCTTC.

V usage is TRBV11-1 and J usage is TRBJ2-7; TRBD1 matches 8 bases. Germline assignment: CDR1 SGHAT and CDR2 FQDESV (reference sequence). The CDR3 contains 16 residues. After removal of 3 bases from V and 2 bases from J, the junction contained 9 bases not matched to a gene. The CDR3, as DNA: TGTGCCAGCAGCTTCGGCACCGGGACAGGCACCTACGAGCAGTACTTC. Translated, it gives CASSFGTGTGTYEQYF.

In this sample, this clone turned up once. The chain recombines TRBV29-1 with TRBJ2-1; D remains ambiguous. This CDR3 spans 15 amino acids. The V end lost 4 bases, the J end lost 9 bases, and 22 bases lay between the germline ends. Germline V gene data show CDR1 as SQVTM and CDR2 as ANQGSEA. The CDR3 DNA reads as TGCAGCGTTGCTCACCCTTCCGTTCAGCGTCTTGAGCAGTTCTTC. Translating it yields CSVAHPSVQRLEQFF.

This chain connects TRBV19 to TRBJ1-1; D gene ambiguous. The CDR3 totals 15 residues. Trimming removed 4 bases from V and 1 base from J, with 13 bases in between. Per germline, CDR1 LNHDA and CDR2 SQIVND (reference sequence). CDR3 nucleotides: TGTGCCAGTAGTAGGGAGTCAACAGCGAACACTGAAGCTTTCTTT. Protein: CASSRESTANTEAFF. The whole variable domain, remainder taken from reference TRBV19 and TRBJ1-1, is DGGITQSPKYLFRKEGQNVTLSCEQNLNHDAMYWYRQDPGQGLRLIYYSQIVNDFQKGDIAEGYSVSREKKESFPLTVTSAQKNPTAFYLCASSRESTANTEAFFGQGTRLTVV.

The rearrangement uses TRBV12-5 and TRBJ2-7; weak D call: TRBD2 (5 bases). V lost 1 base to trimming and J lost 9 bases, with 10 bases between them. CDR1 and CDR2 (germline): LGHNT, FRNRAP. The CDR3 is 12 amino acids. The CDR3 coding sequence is TGTGCTAGTGGTTTGGCCTCTAGCTTGCAGTACTTC. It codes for CASGLASSLQYF.

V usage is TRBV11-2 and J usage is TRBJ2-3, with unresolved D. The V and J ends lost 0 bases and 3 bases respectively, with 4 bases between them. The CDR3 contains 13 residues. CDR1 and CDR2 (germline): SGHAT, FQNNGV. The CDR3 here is CASSLDRTDTQYF. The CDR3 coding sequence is TGTGCCAGCAGCTTAGACAGAACAGATACGCAGTATTTT.

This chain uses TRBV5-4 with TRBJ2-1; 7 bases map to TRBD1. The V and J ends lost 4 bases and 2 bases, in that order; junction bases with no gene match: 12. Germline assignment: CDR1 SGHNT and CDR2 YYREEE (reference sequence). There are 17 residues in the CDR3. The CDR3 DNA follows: TGTGCCAGCAGCCCCCAAGGGGGCGATATCGCCTACAATGAGCAGTTCTTC. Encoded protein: CASSPQGGDIAYNEQFF.